Presented here are 31 T cell receptor beta chains from one specimen sequenced in a study of blood T cells in healthy people across ages. A second PCR of about 7 to 12 cycles used a sample-barcoded 5' primer and a J-beta primer mix. TCRdb called the 5' RACE reads again in MiXCR, with one record for every CDR3 protein. The table has 1.5 million to 2 million distinct CDR3 sequences, around 42% seen once. Input material: blood. These TCRs come from a human donor in good health.

The rearrangement uses TRBV11-2 and TRBJ1-2; D is unresolved. The CDR3 is made up of 15 amino acids. Trimming removed 6 bases at V and 6 bases at J, with 20 bases between. Germline V gene sequence: CDR1 SGHAT, CDR2 FQNNGV. The CDR3 loop is CASRALRREVHGYTF. CDR3 sequence (DNA): TGTGCCAGCAGAGCCTTGAGACGCGAGGTTCATGGCTACACCTTC.

The CDR3 nucleotides read TGTGCCATCAGTTCAGGGGGTGAAAAACTGTTTTTT. Protein sequence: CAISSGGEKLFF. The chain links TRBV10-3 to TRBJ1-4, with 7 bases that match TRBD1. The CDR3 length is 12 residues. Germline trimming cut 5 bases from V and 7 bases from J; bases unmatched to any gene: 1. CDR1 and CDR2 from the germline V gene are ENHRY and SYGVKD.

The genes are TRBV12-3 or TRBV12-4 and TRBJ1-5; D not resolved. Between the trimmed V and J ends, which lost 3 bases and 5 bases, there was a span of 20 bases. The CDR3 has 17 amino acids. This CDR3 is CASSLGVVFLRDQPQHF. CDR3 in DNA: TGTGCCAGCAGTTTGGGAGTGGTCTTCCTGCGGGATCAGCCCCAGCATTTT.

This clonotype was picked up a small number of times. The rearrangement joins TRBV29-1 to TRBJ2-1, with TRBD2 matching 7 bases. CDR3 length: 14 residues. Germline V gene data show CDR1 as SQVTM and CDR2 as ANQGSEA. With V trimmed by 1 base and J by 8 bases, 8 bases remained unmatched. CDR3 loop: CSVEAPWGGDEQFF. Here the CDR3 DNA reads TGCAGCGTTGAAGCCCCCTGGGGGGGGGATGAGCAGTTCTTC.

Of note for this clonotype: A much larger clone lies one base from this, so it may be a read error. The genes are TRBV29-1 and TRBJ1-2, with 12 bases aligning to TRBD1. The germline V gene encodes CDR1 SQVTM and CDR2 ANQGSEA. The CDR3 totals 16 residues. The CDR3 sequence: CSVEGGQGAQNCGYTF. The CDR3 DNA reads TGCAGCGTTGAAGGGGGACAGGGGGCGCAAAACTGTGGCTACACCTTC.

This clonotype was detected a few times. V is TRBV7-2 and J is TRBJ1-2, with D perhaps TRBD1 (5 bases). Germline V CDR1 and CDR2: SGHTA, FQGNSA. Trimming removed 0 bases at V and 7 bases at J, with 12 bases between. The CDR3 has 14 amino acids. The CDR3 sequence: CASSLATGRGGYTF. In DNA form, the CDR3 reads TGTGCCAGCAGCTTAGCAACGGGGCGAGGTGGCTACACCTTC.

There are a few counts of this clonotype. The rearrangement uses TRBV12-5 and TRBJ2-3; D unresolved. This CDR3 comprises 14 residues. The germline V gene encodes CDR1 LGHNT and CDR2 FRNRAP. Trimming pared 5 bases from V and 1 base from J, leaving 10 bases between. The CDR3 region is CASGPRTGTDTQYF. The CDR3 nucleotides read TGTGCTAGTGGTCCCCGGACCGGCACAGATACGCAGTATTTT.

The rearrangement joins TRBV6-6 to TRBJ2-3, with TRBD1 identical over 8 bases. The CDR3 covers 15 residues. Germline loops: CDR1 MNHNY, CDR2 SVGAGI (reference sequence). V shed 6 bases and J 4 bases; nucleotides not matched to a gene: 9. CDR3 nucleotide sequence: TGTGCCAGCAGGTGGACAGGGACGGACCCAGATACGCAGTATTTT. This encodes CASRWTGTDPDTQYF.

With respect to this clonotype: A read error may produce the germline difference seen at one junction end. The chain links TRBV7-9 to TRBJ1-4; D call uncertain. This CDR3 comprises 15 residues. CDR1 is SEHNR and CDR2 is FQNEAQ in the germline V gene (reference sequence). CDR3 coding DNA: TGTGCCAGCAGCTTGGACTTGTGGATTAATGAAAAACGGTTTTTT. Translated, it gives CASSLDLWINEKRFF.

This chain links TRBV4-2 with TRBJ1-5; D not resolved. CDR3 length equals 15 residues. Germline assignment: CDR1 LGHNA and CDR2 YNFKEQ. V dropped 0 bases and J dropped 6 bases, with 12 bases sitting between them. The CDR3 here is CASSQEDGNSQPQHF. The CDR3 region has the DNA TGTGCCAGCAGCCAAGAAGACGGGAACAGTCAGCCCCAGCATTTT.

The chain uses TRBV7-2 and TRBJ1-6; D is undetermined. V was trimmed by 4 bases and J by 8 bases, leaving 18 bases between them. CDR1 and CDR2 from the germline V gene are SGHTA and FQGNSA. The CDR3 spans 16 residues. CDR3 DNA sequence: TGTGCCAGCAGCTCCTTGAGTGTACCTTCGTATTCACCCCTCCACTTT. The encoded protein is CASSSLSVPSYSPLHF.

This clonotype turned up a few times. The rearrangement links TRBV4-2 to TRBJ2-1; D may be TRBD2 (5 bases). This CDR3 has 16 residues. CDR1 and CDR2 (germline): LGHNA, YNFKEQ. Trimming shortened V by 0 bases and J by 0 bases, and 9 bases separated the two germline ends. In DNA form, the CDR3 reads TGTGCCAGCAGCCAAGATCAGCGGAGCTCCTACAATGAGCAGTTCTTC. It translates to CASSQDQRSSYNEQFF.

This clonotype was found a few times. The rearrangement joins TRBV28 to TRBJ1-1, with D possibly matching TRBD1 (5 bases). This CDR3 spans 13 amino acids. V was trimmed by 7 bases and J by 1 base, leaving 10 bases between them. Per germline, CDR1 MDHEN and CDR2 SYDVKM. The CDR3 DNA sequence: TGTGCCAGCAATCTTGACAGGAACACTGAAGCTTTCTTT. Protein sequence: CASNLDRNTEAFF.

At least ten counts were recorded for this clonotype. A junction boundary mismatches the germline segment, possibly from a read error. V is TRBV5-6 and J is TRBJ2-1, with 13 positions matching TRBD2. Germline CDR1 reads SGHDT; CDR2 reads YYEEEE. The CDR3 runs to 16 residues. CDR3 coding DNA: TGCGCCAGCAGCCGAGGACTAGCGGGGGTCTACAATGAGCAGTTCTTC. Encoded protein: CASSRGLAGVYNEQFF. The full variable domain, with the rest looked up from reference TRBV5-6 and TRBJ2-1, is DAGVTQSPTHLIKTRGQQVTLRCSPKSGHDTVSWYQQALGQGPQFIFQYYEEEERQRGNFPDRFSGHQFPNYSSELNVNALLLGDSALYLCASSRGLAGVYNEQFFGPGTRLTVL.

The gene calls are TRBV21-1 and TRBJ2-6; the table's TRBD1 call for D was not verified on the DNA. TRBV21-1 is given as a pseudogene. CDR3 size: 19 residues. DNA for the CDR3: TGTGCCAGCGCCTTCCCCCCTTTGGGCGGGGACTCTGGGGCCAACGTCCTGACTTTC. Protein: CASAFPPLGGDSGANVLTF.

The chain employs TRBV5-8 and TRBJ1-2; D not resolved. Trimming removed 4 bases from V and 4 bases from J, with 17 bases in between. The germline V gene encodes CDR1 SGHTS and CDR2 YDEGEE. The CDR3 extends over 15 amino acids. CDR3 sequence reads: CASSENLDGFYGYTF. The CDR3 DNA reads as TGTGCCAGCAGCGAAAACTTGGACGGATTCTATGGCTACACCTTC.

This clonotype was observed at least ten times. The CDR3 bases are TGTGCCAGCAGCTCCCCAGGAAGTTACGAGCAGTACTTC. Its translation is CASSSPGSYEQYF. The chain carries TRBV7-2 and TRBJ2-7; D is undetermined. There are 13 residues in the CDR3. The ends were cut back, 4 bases at V and 4 bases at J, with 11 bases in the middle. CDR1 and CDR2 (germline): SGHTA, FQGNSA.

Concerning this clonotype: An end of the junction differs from the germline gene, which may be a read error. The V call is TRBV9, the J call TRBJ2-6, with a possible D match to TRBD1 (5 bases). Per the germline V gene, CDR1 is SGDLS and CDR2 is YYNGEE. The CDR3 is 17 amino acids. Here the CDR3 reads CASGGLGLLSGANVPTF. The CDR3, as DNA: TGTGCCAGCGGTGGGCTAGGCCTATTATCTGGGGCCAACGTCCCGACTTTC.

V and J are TRBV7-2 and TRBJ2-1, with TRBD2 matching 13 bases. V lost 5 bases, J lost 9 bases, and 10 bases stayed unmatched. This CDR3 is built from 16 residues. Germline CDR1 is SGHTA and CDR2 is FQGNSA. In DNA, the CDR3 is TGTGCCAGCAGCCCCCCCGGGACTAGCGGGGTAGGTGAGCAGTTCTTC. The encoded protein is CASSPPGTSGVGEQFF.

The chain couples TRBV2 to TRBJ1-5; perhaps TRBD1 as D (5 bases). Germline-derived CDR1 and CDR2 are SNHLY and FYNNEI. Trimming shortened V by 4 bases and J by 1 base, and 11 bases separated the two germline ends. CDR3 size: 15 residues. The CDR3 DNA follows: TGTGCCAGCAGTGGCGGGGGGATCAGCAATCAGCCCCAGCATTTT. This gives the protein CASSGGGISNQPQHF.

In the case of this clonotype: One end of the junction varies from germline; a read error may be responsible. The rearrangement uses TRBV29-1 and TRBJ1-1; 9 positions agree with TRBD1. CDR3 length equals 13 residues. Germline CDR1 is SQVTM and CDR2 is ANQGSEA. The CDR3 spells CSAEQGANTEAFF. In nucleotides, the CDR3 is TGCAGCGCTGAACAGGGGGCGAACACTGAAGCTTTCTTT. Using reference TRBV29-1 and TRBJ1-1 for the parts outside the CDR3, the full variable domain is SAVISQKPSRDICQRGTSLTIQCQVDSQVTMMFWYRQQPGQSLTLIATANQGSEATYESGFVIDKFPISRPNLTFSTLTVSNMSPEDSSIYLCSAEQGANTEAFFGQGTRLTVV.

The chain links TRBV4-3 to TRBJ2-5; TRBD2 matches at 11 bases. Germline trimming cut 1 base from V and 5 bases from J; bases unmatched to any gene: 9. CDR3 length equals 17 residues. Germline assignment: CDR1 LGHNA and CDR2 YSLEER. CDR3 in amino acids: CASSQGYRLAGKETQYF. The CDR3 nucleotides are TGCGCCAGCAGCCAAGGTTACCGACTAGCGGGGAAGGAGACCCAGTACTTC.

This chain links TRBV6-5 with TRBJ1-2; TRBD1 might be the D (5 bases). V shed 9 bases and J shed 8 bases, with 19 bases lying between them. The CDR3 extends over 13 amino acids. Per germline, CDR1 MNHEY and CDR2 SVGAGI. CDR3 bases: TGTGCCAGTCAGACGGGGGGTTCCCAAGGCTACACCTTC. It specifies CASQTGGSQGYTF.

The rearrangement uses TRBV29-1 and TRBJ2-1; D gene unclear. Looked up from germline, CDR1 is SQVTM and CDR2 is ANQGSEA. The CDR3 spans 15 residues. V gave up 7 bases and J gave up 4 bases, with 20 bases separating them. The CDR3 loop is CSAEGGPNPYNEQFF. In DNA form, the CDR3 reads TGCAGCGCCGAAGGTGGACCAAACCCATACAATGAGCAGTTCTTC.

This clonotype has just a few counts. The chain joins TRBV12-3 or TRBV12-4 to TRBJ1-6; TRBD1 might be the D (6 bases). The CDR3 runs to 15 residues. V was clipped by 6 bases and J by 4 bases, with 13 bases between them. The CDR3 is CASSPQGGYNSPLHF. In DNA form, the CDR3 reads TGTGCCAGCAGCCCACAGGGTGGTTATAATTCACCCCTCCACTTT.

This clonotype was seen only a few times. The CDR3 loop reads CASSSGTGEGEQYF. Written as DNA, the CDR3 is TGTGCCAGCAGCTCCGGGACAGGCGAGGGCGAGCAGTACTTC. The rearrangement links TRBV11-3 to TRBJ2-7, with 8 bases identical to TRBD1. The CDR3 sequence is 14 residues long. J lost 6 bases, V lost 4 bases, and 8 bases had no gene match. The germline CDR1 and CDR2 sequences are SGHNT and YENEEA.

The CDR3 loop is CASSSTGRDRSFYNYGYTF. In DNA form, the CDR3 reads TGTGCCAGCAGTTCTACTGGGCGGGACCGAAGTTTTTATAACTATGGCTACACCTTC. The chain uses TRBV28 and TRBJ1-2; the D gene is possibly TRBD1 (5 bases). Germline CDR1 reads MDHEN; CDR2 reads SYDVKM. Trimming stripped 4 bases from V and 1 base from J, with 25 bases between. The CDR3 contains 19 residues.

This clonotype was found a few times. This chain connects TRBV12-3 or TRBV12-4 to TRBJ1-4; no definite D call. This CDR3 spans 15 amino acids. V lost 8 bases and J lost 2, with 15 bases in between. Here the CDR3 reads CASAPDRGTNEKLFF. The DNA for the CDR3 is TGTGCCAGCGCACCCGATCGTGGGACTAATGAAAAACTGTTTTTT.

About this clonotype itself: One end of the junction does not line up with germline, which may come from a read error. The gene calls are TRBV19 and TRBJ1-1, with D possibly TRBD1 on 6 matching bases. The CDR3 is made up of 12 amino acids. Germline V CDR1 and CDR2: LNHDA, SQIVND (reference sequence). CDR3 nucleotide sequence: TGTGCCAGTACAGGGGAATACACTGAAGCTTTCTTC. Translation: CASTGEYTEAFF. The whole variable domain, remainder taken from reference TRBV19 and TRBJ1-1, is DGGITQSPKYLFRKEGQNVTLSCEQNLNHDAMYWYRQDPGQGLRLIYYSQIVNDFQKGDIAEGYSVSREKKESFPLTVTSAQKNPTAFYLCASTGEYTEAFFGQGTRLTVV.

The chain carries TRBV4-1 and TRBJ2-3; D is undetermined. The V end lost 2 bases, the J end lost 5 bases, and 11 bases lay between the germline ends. The CDR3 is made up of 14 amino acids. Germline loops: CDR1 MGHRA, CDR2 YSYEKL. The CDR3 loop reads CASSQSHSLDTQYF. CDR3 sequence (DNA): TGCGCCAGCAGCCAAAGCCATTCATTAGATACGCAGTATTTT.

The chain has TRBV2 and TRBJ2-4, with D maybe TRBD2 (7 bases). V was trimmed by 5 bases and J by 8 bases, leaving 10 bases between them. CDR1 is SNHLY and CDR2 is FYNNEI in the germline V gene. This CDR3 is 12 amino acids long. Here the CDR3 DNA reads TGTGCCAGCAGTAGGGGGGGGGACATTCAGTACTTC. This sequence encodes CASSRGGDIQYF.